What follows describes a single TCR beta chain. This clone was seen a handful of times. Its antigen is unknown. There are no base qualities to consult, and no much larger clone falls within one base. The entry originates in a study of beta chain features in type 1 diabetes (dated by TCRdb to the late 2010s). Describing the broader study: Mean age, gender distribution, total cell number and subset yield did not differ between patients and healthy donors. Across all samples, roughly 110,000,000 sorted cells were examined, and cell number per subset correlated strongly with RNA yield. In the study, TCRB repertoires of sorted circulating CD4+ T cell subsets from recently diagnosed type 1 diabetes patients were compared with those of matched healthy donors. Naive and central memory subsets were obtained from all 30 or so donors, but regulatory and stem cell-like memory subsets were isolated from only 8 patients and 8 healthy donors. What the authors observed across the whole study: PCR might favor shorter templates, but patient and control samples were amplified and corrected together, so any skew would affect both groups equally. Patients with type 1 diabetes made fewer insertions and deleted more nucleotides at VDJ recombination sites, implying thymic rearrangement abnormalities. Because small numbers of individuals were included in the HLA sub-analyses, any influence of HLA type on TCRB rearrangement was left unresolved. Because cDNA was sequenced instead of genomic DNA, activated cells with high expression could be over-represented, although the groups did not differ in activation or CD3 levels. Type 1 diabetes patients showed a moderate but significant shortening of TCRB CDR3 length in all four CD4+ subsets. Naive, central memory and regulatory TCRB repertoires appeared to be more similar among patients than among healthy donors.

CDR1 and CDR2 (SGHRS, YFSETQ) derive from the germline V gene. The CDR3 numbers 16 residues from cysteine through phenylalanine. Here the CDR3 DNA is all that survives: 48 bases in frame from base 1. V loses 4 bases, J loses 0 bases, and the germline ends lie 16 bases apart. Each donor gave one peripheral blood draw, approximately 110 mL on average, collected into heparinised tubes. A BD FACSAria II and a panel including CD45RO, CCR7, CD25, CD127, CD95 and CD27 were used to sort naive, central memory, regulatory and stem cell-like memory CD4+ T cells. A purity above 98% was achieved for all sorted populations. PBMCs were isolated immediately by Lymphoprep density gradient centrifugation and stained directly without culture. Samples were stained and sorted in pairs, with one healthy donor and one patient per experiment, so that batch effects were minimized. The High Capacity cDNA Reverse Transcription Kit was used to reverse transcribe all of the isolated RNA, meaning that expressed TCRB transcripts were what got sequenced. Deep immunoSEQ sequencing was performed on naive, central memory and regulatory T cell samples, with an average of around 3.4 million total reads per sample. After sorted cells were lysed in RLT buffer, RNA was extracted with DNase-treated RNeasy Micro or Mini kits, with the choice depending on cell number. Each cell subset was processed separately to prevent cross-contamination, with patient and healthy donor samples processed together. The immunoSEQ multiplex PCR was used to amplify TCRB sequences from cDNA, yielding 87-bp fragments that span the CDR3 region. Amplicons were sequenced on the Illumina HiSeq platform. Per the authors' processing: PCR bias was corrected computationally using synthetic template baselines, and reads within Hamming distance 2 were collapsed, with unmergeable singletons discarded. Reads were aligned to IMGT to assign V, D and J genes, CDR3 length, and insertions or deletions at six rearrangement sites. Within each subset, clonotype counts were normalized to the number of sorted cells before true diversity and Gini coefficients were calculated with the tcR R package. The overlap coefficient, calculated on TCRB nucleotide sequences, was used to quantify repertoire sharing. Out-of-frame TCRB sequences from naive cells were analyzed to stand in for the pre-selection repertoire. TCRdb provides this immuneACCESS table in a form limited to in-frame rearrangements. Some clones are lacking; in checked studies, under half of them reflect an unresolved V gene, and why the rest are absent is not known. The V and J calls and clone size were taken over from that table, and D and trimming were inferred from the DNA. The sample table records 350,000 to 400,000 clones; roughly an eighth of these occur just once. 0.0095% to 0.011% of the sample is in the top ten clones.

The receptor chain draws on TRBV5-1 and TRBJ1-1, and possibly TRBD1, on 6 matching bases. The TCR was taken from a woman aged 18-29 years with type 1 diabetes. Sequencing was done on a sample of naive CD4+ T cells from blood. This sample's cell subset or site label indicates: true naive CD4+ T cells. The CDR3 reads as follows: CASSPTRPGVNTEAFF. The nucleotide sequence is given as TGCGCCAGCAGCCCGACCCGGCCAGGGGTGAACACTGAAGCTTTCTTT.